These 3 T cell receptor beta chains originate from one sample sequenced in a study of long-term antiretroviral therapy in people with HIV. Version v3.0 of the immunoSEQ assay was performed at survey level. Method: immunoSEQ multiplex PCR; TCRdb's copy keeps in-frame clones and lacks some. The table lists about 4,800 clones, 88% of them singletons. The source was unsorted PBMCs, collected 1.3 years after starting antiretroviral therapy. The receptors here all came from a woman between 50 and 59 years old with HIV.

This rearrangement joins TRBV5-4 to TRBJ1-6, with 11 bases matching TRBD1. This CDR3 has 16 amino acids. V trimming: 3 bases; J trimming: 5 bases; junction bases outside the gene matches: 4. CDR1 and CDR2 (germline): SGHNT, YYREEE (reference sequence). CDR3 region: CASSSRDRGNNSPLHF. The CDR3 DNA is TGTGCCAGCAGCTCTCGGGACAGGGGGAATAATTCACCCCTCCACTTT.

This clone appeared a single time. The V gene is TRBV6-5, the J gene TRBJ2-7; no reliable D call. Trimming left V 7 bases short and J 1 base short, with 17 bases between. Germline V gene lookup returns CDR1 MNHEY and CDR2 SVGAGI. The CDR3 has 15 amino acids. The CDR3 bases are TGTGCCAGCAACCGCGGACCGCGAGCTTCCTACGAGCAGTACTTC. Translation gives CASNRGPRASYEQYF.

This clone was observed once. V is TRBV6-5 and J is TRBJ2-1, with D possibly being TRBD2 (6 bases). V was shortened by 6 bases and J by 13 bases, with 25 bases between the two germline ends. The length of the CDR3 is 15 residues. Germline CDR1 and CDR2: MNHEY and SVGAGI. CDR3 nucleotides: TGTGCCAGCAGCCTAACCCCCTGGGGGGAGAAGTTTCAGTTCTTC. This translates into CASSLTPWGEKFQFF.